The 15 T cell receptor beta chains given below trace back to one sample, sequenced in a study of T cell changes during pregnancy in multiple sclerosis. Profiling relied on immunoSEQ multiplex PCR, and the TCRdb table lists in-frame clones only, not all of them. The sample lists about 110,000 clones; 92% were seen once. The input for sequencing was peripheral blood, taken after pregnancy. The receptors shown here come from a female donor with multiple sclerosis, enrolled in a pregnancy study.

CDR3 amino acids: CASSRLAGVGEQYF. The CDR3 DNA reads as TGTGCCAGCAGTCGACTAGCGGGAGTAGGGGAGCAGTACTTC. The V call is TRBV2, the J call TRBJ2-7; 12 bases are a match to TRBD2. CDR3 length equals 14 residues. With 5 bases clipped from V and 7 bases from J, the junction kept 6 bases outside the gene matches. CDR1 is SNHLY, CDR2 FYNNEI, per germline.

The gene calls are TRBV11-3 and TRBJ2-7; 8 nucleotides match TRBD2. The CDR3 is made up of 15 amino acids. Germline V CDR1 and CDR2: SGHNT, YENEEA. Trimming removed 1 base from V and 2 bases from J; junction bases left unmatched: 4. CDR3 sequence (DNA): TGTGCCAGCAGCTTAGGCCCAGCGGGGGCCTACGAGCAGTACTTC. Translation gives CASSLGPAGAYEQYF.

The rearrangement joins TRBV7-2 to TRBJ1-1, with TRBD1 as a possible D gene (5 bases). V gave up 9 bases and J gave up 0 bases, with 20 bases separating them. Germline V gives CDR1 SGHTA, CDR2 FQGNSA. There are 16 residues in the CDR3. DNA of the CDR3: TGTGCCAGTCTCCCCCGGGGGTCGGGGGTGAACACTGAAGCTTTCTTT. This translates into CASLPRGSGVNTEAFF.

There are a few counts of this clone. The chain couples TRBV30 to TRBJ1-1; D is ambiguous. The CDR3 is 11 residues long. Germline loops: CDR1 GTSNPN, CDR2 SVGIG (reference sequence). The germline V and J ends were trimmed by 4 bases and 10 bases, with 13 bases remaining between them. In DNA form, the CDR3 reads TGTGCCTGGAATATGGGAGGAAGAGCTTTCTTT. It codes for CAWNMGGRAFF.

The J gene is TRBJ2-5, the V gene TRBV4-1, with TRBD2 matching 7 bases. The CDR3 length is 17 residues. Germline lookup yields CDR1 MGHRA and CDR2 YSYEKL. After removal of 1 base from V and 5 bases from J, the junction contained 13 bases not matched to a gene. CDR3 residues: CASSQGGGSGDPETQYF. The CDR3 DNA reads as TGCGCCAGCAGCCAAGGGGGAGGGAGCGGGGATCCGGAGACCCAGTACTTC.

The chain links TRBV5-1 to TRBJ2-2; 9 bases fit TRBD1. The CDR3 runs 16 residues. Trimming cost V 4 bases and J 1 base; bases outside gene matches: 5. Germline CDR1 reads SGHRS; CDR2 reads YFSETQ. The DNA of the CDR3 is TGCGCCAGCAGCCCCTGGACAGGGGTGAACACCGGGGAGCTGTTTTTT. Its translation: CASSPWTGVNTGELFF.

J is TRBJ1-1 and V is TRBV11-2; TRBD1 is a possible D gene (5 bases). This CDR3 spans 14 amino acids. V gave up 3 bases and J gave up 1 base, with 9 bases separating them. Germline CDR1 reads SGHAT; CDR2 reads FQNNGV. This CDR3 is CASSLGGGNTEAFF. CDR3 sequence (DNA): TGTGCCAGCAGCTTGGGGGGAGGGAACACTGAAGCTTTCTTT. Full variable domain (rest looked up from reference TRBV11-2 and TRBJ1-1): EAGVAQSPRYKIIEKRQSVAFWCNPISGHATLYWYQQILGQGPKLLIQFQNNGVVDDSQLPKDRFSAERLKGVDSTLKIQPAKLEDSAVYLCASSLGGGNTEAFFGQGTRLTVV.

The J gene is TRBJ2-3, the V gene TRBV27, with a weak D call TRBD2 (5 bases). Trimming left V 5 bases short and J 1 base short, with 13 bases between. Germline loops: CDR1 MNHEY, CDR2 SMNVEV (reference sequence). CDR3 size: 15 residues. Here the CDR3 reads CASSPTGIRTDTQYF. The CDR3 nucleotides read TGTGCCAGCAGTCCAACCGGGATCCGCACAGATACGCAGTATTTT.

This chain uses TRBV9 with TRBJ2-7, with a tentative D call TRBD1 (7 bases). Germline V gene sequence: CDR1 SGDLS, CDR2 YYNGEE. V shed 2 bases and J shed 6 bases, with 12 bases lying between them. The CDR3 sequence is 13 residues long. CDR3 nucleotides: TGTGCCAGCAGCGTTACGCAGGGGGGCGAGCAGTACTTC. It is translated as CASSVTQGGEQYF.

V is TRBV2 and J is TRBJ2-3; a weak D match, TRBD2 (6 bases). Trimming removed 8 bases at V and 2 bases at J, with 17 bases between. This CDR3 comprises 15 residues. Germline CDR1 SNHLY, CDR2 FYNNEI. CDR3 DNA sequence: TGTGCCAGCGGATGGGGAGGACTTAACACAGATACGCAGTATTTT. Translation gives CASGWGGLNTDTQYF.

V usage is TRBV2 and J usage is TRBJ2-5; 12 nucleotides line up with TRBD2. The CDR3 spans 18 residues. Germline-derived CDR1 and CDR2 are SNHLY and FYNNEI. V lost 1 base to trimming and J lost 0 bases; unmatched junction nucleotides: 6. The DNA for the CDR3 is TGTGCCAGCAGTGAAGGGCGCCTAGCGGGAGGGTACCAAGAGACCCAGTACTTC. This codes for CASSEGRLAGGYQETQYF.

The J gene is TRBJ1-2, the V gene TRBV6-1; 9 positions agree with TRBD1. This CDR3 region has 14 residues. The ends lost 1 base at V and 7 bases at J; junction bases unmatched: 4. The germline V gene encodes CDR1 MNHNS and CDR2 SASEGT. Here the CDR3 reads CASSEEGQGFGYTF. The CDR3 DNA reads TGTGCCAGCAGTGAAGAGGGACAGGGTTTTGGCTACACCTTC.

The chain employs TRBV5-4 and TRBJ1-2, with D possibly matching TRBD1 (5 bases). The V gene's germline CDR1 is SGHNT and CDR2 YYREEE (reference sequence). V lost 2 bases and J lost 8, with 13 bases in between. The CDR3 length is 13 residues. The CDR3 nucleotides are TGTGCCAGCAGCTTATATGGGACTCGCGGCTACACCTTC. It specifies CASSLYGTRGYTF.

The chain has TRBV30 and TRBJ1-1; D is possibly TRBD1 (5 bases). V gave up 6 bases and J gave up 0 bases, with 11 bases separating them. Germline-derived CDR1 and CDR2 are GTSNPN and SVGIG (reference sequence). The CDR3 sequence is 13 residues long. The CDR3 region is CACRRGLNTEAFF. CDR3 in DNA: TGTGCCTGTCGGCGGGGGTTGAACACTGAAGCTTTCTTT.

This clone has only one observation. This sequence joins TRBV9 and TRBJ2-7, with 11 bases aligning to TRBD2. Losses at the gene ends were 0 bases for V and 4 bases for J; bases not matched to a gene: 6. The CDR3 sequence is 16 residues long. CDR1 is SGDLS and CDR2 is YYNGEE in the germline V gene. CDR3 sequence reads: CASSVGTSGSIYEQYF. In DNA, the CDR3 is TGTGCCAGCAGCGTAGGAACTAGCGGGAGCATATACGAGCAGTACTTC.